This T cell receptor beta chain was obtained from a study of OX40 agonist ivuxolimab in advanced cancers. About the full investigation: The costimulatory receptor OX40 (CD134) was targeted by ivuxolimab, a fully human IgG2 agonistic monoclonal antibody. Intravenous ivuxolimab was administered to patients every 2 weeks at six dose levels: 0.01, 0.1, 0.3, 1.5, 3 and 10 mg/kg. Of the roughly 52 dose-escalation patients, hepatocellular carcinoma was present in 19, melanoma in approximately 15, renal cell carcinoma in 9 and head and neck cancer in 9. In the dose-escalation cohort, around 80% of patients were male, and the mean age was approximately 60 years with a range of roughly 20 to 85. Prior anti-PD-1, anti-PD-L1 or anti-CTLA-4 therapy was permitted, and 30% to 50% of dose-escalation patients had received checkpoint inhibitors. Three dose-escalation patients achieved partial responses, one with hepatocellular carcinoma and two with cutaneous melanoma. The point of sequencing TCRbeta in the periphery was to test whether ivuxolimab changed TCR sequence diversity and drove clonal T-cell expansion. The paper describes the monotherapy dose-escalation part (N = 52 patients) of the phase I trial of ivuxolimab. Study-wide findings and limitations: In the 0.1-3.0 mg/kg groups, partial responders were among the patients with the lowest normalized peripheral clonal expansion, particularly in CD8+ T cells. After ivuxolimab, expanded clones were on average more numerous among CD8+ T cells than among CD4+ T cells. At doses of 0.1 to 3.0 mg/kg, clonal expansion of both CD4+ and CD8+ T cells in blood was seen between baseline and week 6. Low levels of normalized T-cell clonal expansion were also seen in some patients who did not respond. Antigen specificity was not determined for the clonally expanded peripheral T cells.

Patients with autoimmune disease history or receiving systemic immunosuppression were excluded from the trial. Peripheral blood for TCR sequencing was drawn from every dose cohort at baseline, at cycle 4 day 1 and at cycle 7 day 1. Samples came from an open-label, multicenter, first-in-human phase I dose-escalation trial of ivuxolimab. Adults with locally advanced or metastatic melanoma, renal cell, hepatocellular, or head and neck squamous cell carcinoma were enrolled in the trial. Before TCR sequencing, CD4+ and CD8+ T cells were separately sorted from peripheral blood. As regards this clone: Its antigen is currently not known. The record has no base qualities; no much larger clone is one base away.

CDR1 MNHEY and CDR2 SMNVEV were looked up in the germline V gene (reference sequence). The CDR3 runs 14 residues from the cysteine to the phenylalanine. Kept here is only the CDR3 DNA, which spans 42 bases and is read in frame from base 1. From V the trimming removes 6 bases and from J it removes 0 bases, while the gene matches leave 5 bases of the junction unaccounted for. Genomic DNA was extracted from sorted cells for sequencing of the TCRbeta CDR3 region. The immunoSEQ Assay was used to sequence the TCRbeta CDR3 regions. In TCRdb, the immuneACCESS table is reduced to in-frame sequences with V and J assigned. These tables do not hold every clone; where another copy was compared, an unresolved V gene accounts for under half, and the others remain unexplained. For this sample the table gives about 62,000 clones, of which 85% were detected only once. The top ten constitute under 5% of the sample.

In this chain, TRBV27 is recombined with TRBJ2-7; TRBD2 matches 7 bases in the middle. This receptor was obtained from an adult with an advanced solid tumor such as melanoma, head and neck, liver or kidney cancer. The starting material was CD4+ or CD8+ T cells sorted from blood, obtained in a trial of the OX40 agonist ivuxolimab. Here is the DNA: TGTGCCAGCAGGCTAGCGGCCGGCTCCTACGAGCAGTACTTC. It specifies CASRLAAGSYEQYF.